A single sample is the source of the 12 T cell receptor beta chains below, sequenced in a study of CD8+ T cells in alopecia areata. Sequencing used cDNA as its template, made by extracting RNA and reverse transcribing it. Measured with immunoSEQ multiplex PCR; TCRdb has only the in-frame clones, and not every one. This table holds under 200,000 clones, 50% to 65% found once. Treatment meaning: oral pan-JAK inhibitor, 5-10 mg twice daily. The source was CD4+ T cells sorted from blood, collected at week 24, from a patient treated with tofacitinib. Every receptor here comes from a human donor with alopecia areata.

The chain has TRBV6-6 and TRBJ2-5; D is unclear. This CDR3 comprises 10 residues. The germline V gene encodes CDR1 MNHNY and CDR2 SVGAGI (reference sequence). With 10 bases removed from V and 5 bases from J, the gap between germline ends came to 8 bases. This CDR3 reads CATLSETQYF. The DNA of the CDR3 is TGTGCCACCCTTTCGGAGACCCAGTACTTC.

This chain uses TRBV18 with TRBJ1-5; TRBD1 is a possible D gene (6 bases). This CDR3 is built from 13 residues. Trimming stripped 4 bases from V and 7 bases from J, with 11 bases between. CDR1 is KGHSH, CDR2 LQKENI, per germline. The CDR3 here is CASSQDRRQPQHF. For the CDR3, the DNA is TGTGCCAGCTCACAAGACAGGCGCCAGCCCCAGCATTTT.

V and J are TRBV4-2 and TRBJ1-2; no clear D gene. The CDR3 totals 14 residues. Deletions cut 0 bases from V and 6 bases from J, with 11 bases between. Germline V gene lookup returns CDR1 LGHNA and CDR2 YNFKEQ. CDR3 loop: CASSQDEAGNGYTF. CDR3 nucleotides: TGTGCCAGCAGCCAAGATGAGGCGGGGAATGGCTACACCTTC.

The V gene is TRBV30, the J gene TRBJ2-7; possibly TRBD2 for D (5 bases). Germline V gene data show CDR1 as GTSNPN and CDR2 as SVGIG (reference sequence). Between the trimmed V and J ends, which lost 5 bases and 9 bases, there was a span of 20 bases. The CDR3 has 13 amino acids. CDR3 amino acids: CAWLARWFGLQYF. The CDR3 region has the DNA TGTGCCTGGCTAGCCCGCTGGTTCGGGTTGCAGTACTTC. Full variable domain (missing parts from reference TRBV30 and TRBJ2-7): SQTIHQWPATLVQPVGSPLSLECTVEGTSNPNLYWYRQAAGRGLQLLFYSVGIGQISSEVPQNLSASRPQDRQFILSSKKLLLSDSGFYLCAWLARWFGLQYFGPGTRLTVT.

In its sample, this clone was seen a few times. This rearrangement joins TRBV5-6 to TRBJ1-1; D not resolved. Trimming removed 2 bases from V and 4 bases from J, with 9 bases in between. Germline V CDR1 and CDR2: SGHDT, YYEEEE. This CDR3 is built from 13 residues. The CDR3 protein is CASSFRPTTEAFF. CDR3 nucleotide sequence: TGTGCCAGCAGCTTTCGACCTACCACTGAAGCTTTCTTT.

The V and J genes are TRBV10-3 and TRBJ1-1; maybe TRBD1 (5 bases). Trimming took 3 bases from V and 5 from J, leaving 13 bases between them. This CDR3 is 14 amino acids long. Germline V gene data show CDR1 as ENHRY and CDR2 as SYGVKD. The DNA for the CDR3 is TGTGCCATCAGTGATCTGGGGGGACGGACTGAAGCTTTCTTT. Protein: CAISDLGGRTEAFF.

CDR3 residues: CASSEVVASSGNTIYF. CDR3 in DNA: TGTGCCAGCAGTGAAGTTGTAGCGAGCTCTGGAAACACCATATATTTT. The rearrangement uses TRBV2 and TRBJ1-3; D is undetermined. V lost 1 base, J lost 0 bases, and 10 bases lay in between. The germline V gene encodes CDR1 SNHLY and CDR2 FYNNEI. CDR3 length: 16 amino acids.

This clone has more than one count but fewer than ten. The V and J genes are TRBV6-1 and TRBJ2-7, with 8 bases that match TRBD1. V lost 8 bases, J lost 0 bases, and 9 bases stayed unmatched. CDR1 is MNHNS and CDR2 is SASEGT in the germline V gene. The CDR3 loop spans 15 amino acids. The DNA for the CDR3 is TGTGCCAGCCGCTGGAGACAGGGGATCTCCTACGAGCAGTACTTC. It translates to CASRWRQGISYEQYF.

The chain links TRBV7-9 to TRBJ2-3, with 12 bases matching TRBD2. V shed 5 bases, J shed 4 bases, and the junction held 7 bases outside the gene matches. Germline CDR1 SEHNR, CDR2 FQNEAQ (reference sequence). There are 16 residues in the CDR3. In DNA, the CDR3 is TGTGCCAGCAGCCCCGGACTAGCGGGGTTGTCAGATACGCAGTATTTT. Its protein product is CASSPGLAGLSDTQYF.

CDR3 nucleotide sequence: TGTGCCTGGAGTCAGACAGGGGAAGCTTTCTTT. Translating gives CAWSQTGEAFF. The chain combines TRBV30 with TRBJ1-1; 7 bases fit TRBD1. The CDR3 is 11 amino acids. Trimming removed 2 bases from V and 8 bases from J; junction bases left unmatched: 2. Germline CDR1 GTSNPN, CDR2 SVGIG (reference sequence).

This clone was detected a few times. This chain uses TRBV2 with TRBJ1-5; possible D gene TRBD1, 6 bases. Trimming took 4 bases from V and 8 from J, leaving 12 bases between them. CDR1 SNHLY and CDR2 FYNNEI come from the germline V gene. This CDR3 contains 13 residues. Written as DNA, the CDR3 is TGTGCCAGCAGTGTAGGCAGGGGCGAGCCCCAGCATTTT. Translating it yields CASSVGRGEPQHF.

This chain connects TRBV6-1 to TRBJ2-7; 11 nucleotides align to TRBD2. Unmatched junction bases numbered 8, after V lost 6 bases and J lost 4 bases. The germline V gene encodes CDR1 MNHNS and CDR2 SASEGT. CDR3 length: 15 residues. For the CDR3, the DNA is TGTGCCAGCAGCCGAGTAGCGGGGGGGCAGTACGAGCAGTACTTC. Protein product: CASSRVAGGQYEQYF.